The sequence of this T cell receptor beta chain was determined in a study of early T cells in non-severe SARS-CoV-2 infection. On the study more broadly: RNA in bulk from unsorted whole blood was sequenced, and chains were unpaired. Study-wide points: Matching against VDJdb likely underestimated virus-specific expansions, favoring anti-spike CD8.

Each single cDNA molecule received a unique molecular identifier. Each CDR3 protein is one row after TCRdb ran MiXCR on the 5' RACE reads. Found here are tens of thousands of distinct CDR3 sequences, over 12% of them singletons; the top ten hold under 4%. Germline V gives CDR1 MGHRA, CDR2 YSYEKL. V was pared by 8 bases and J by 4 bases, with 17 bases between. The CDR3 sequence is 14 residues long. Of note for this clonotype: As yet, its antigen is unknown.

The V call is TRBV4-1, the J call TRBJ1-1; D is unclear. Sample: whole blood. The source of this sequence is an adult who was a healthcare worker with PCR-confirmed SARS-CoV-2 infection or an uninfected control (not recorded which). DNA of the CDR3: TGCGCCAGCCGAGGACCGCTCTTGGGCACTGAAGCTTTCTTT. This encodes CASRGPLLGTEAFF.